The 15 T cell receptor beta chains below all came from one sample that was sequenced in a study of T-cell reconstitution after alpha-beta-depleted transplantation in children. Unique molecular identifiers featured in how the TCRbeta library was prepared. TCRdb called the PCR reads again in MiXCR, with one record for every CDR3 protein. The sample has approximately 430,000 distinct CDR3 sequences; roughly 16% are singletons. The source was PBMCs, mostly from graft donor cells, collected 360 days after TCRalphabeta/CD19-depleted stem cell transplant. These receptors were obtained from a boy in the first two years of life who had a stem cell transplant for Wiskott-Aldrich syndrome, so the T cells may come from the graft donor.

This clonotype was seen a few times. The chain recombines TRBV5-1 with TRBJ2-1; TRBD2 aligns across 10 bases. Germline assignment: CDR1 SGHRS and CDR2 YFSETQ. The CDR3 loop spans 18 amino acids. V shed 0 bases and J 8 bases; nucleotides not matched to a gene: 14. The chain's CDR3 is CASSLGTLAGATRDEQFF. Here the CDR3 DNA reads TGCGCCAGCAGCTTGGGAACCCTAGCGGGAGCGACGAGGGATGAGCAGTTCTTC.

Only a few counts were recorded for this clonotype. The J gene is TRBJ2-3, the V gene TRBV10-3, with D possibly being TRBD1 or TRBD2 (5 bases each). This CDR3 contains 13 residues. CDR1 ENHRY and CDR2 SYGVKD come from the germline V gene. The V end was cut by 8 bases, the J end by 3 bases, with 12 bases between. CDR3 nucleotide sequence: TGTGCCATCGGGGGACCCTCAACAGATACGCAGTATTTT. This translates into CAIGGPSTDTQYF.

A few counts support this clonotype. J is TRBJ2-2 and V is TRBV7-7; D is unresolved. The CDR3 has 12 residues. The germline gives CDR1 SSHAT, CDR2 FNYEAQ (reference sequence). The V end was cut by 5 bases, the J end by 6 bases, with 7 bases between. The CDR3 DNA is TGTGCCAGCAGCCAAGTATCCGGGGAGCTGTTTTTT. Its protein product is CASSQVSGELFF.

The table lists this clonotype with a few counts. The chain is built from TRBV7-2 and TRBJ1-5, with D hard to call. Germline values: CDR1 SGHTA, CDR2 FQGNSA. CDR3 size: 13 residues. Trimming cost V 0 bases and J 9 bases, with 9 bases left between them. The CDR3: CASSLALVRPQHF. As DNA, the CDR3 is TGTGCCAGCAGCTTAGCCCTCGTGAGGCCCCAGCATTTT.

There are a few counts of this clonotype. V is TRBV11-2 and J is TRBJ2-7; either TRBD1 or TRBD2 may supply D (5 bases each). V was cut by 4 bases and J by 1 base, with 11 bases left in between. Germline V CDR1 and CDR2: SGHAT, FQNNGV. This CDR3 is built from 14 residues. This CDR3 is CASSSFRESYEQYF. The CDR3 DNA is TGTGCCAGCAGCTCTTTCAGGGAGTCCTACGAGCAGTACTTC.

The chain employs TRBV29-1 and TRBJ1-5; D possibly corresponds to TRBD1 (5 bases). Germline V lookup: CDR1 SQVTM, CDR2 ANQGSEA. This CDR3 is 15 amino acids long. V lost 3 bases, J lost 2 bases, and 14 bases lay in between. The CDR3 region is CSVEVGQGGNQPQHF. In nucleotides, the CDR3 is TGCAGCGTTGAGGTCGGGCAGGGAGGCAATCAGCCCCAGCATTTT.

This chain uses TRBV5-1 with TRBJ2-7; 8 bases match TRBD2. This CDR3 contains 16 residues. Looked up from germline, CDR1 is SGHRS and CDR2 is YFSETQ. The V and J ends lost 0 bases and 4 bases, in that order; junction bases with no gene match: 9. The CDR3 loop reads CASSLEPGLEGYEQYF. In DNA, the CDR3 is TGCGCCAGCAGCTTGGAACCGGGACTAGAGGGTTACGAGCAGTACTTC.

The chain carries TRBV3-1 and TRBJ2-1; TRBD2 agrees at 13 bases. V dropped 3 bases and J dropped 15; count of bases not matched to a gene: 5. Germline V gives CDR1 LGHDT, CDR2 YNNKEL (reference sequence). This CDR3 comprises 13 residues. Written as DNA, the CDR3 is TGTGCCAGCAGCCAGGGGACTAGCGGGGAAGGGTTCTTC. Protein: CASSQGTSGEGFF.

A few counts support this clonotype. The chain uses TRBV20-1 and TRBJ2-7; D is unclear. Germline assignment: CDR1 DFQATT and CDR2 SNEGSKA (reference sequence). This CDR3 comprises 14 residues. Trimming took off 3 bases at V and 3 bases at J, with 15 bases between the two ends. The CDR3, as DNA: TGCAGTGCTAGCCCCCCGCTACCTTACTACGAGCAGTACTTC. Translating it yields CSASPPLPYYEQYF.

The gene calls are TRBV28 and TRBJ2-7; D perhaps matches TRBD1 (5 bases). Germline V gene lookup returns CDR1 MDHEN and CDR2 SYDVKM. This CDR3 comprises 15 residues. V lost 3 bases, J lost 2 bases, and 14 bases lay in between. This CDR3 reads CASSFGVGATYEQYF. In nucleotides, the CDR3 is TGTGCCAGCAGTTTTGGAGTAGGGGCGACCTACGAGCAGTACTTC.

There are a few counts of this clonotype. The CDR3 coding sequence is TGTGCCAGCAGCCGTGCAATAACCCCTTTCACAGATACGCAGTATTTT. It translates to CASSRAITPFTDTQYF. The chain uses TRBV12-3 or TRBV12-4 and TRBJ2-3; unclear D gene. This CDR3 spans 16 amino acids. V shed 6 bases and J shed 2 bases, with 18 bases lying between them.

The J gene is TRBJ1-1, the V gene TRBV12-3 or TRBV12-4; D remains ambiguous. V was clipped by 7 bases and J by 0 bases, with 12 bases between them. The CDR3 is 14 amino acids. This chain's CDR3 is CASMPRRMNTEAFF. The CDR3 DNA reads TGTGCCAGCATGCCCCGACGGATGAACACTGAAGCTTTCTTT.

This rearrangement joins TRBV20-1 to TRBJ2-3; TRBD2 is a possible D gene (6 bases). V lost 5 bases, J lost 6 bases, and 15 bases lay in between. Germline V gives CDR1 DFQATT, CDR2 SNEGSKA (reference sequence). The CDR3 consists of 13 residues. CDR3 protein: CSASTPGVDTQYF. The CDR3, as DNA: TGCAGTGCTTCCACACCGGGAGTGGATACGCAGTATTTT.

This clonotype was seen a few times. The chain combines TRBV10-3 with TRBJ1-1, with D perhaps TRBD1 (5 bases). The ends were cut back, 3 bases at V and 4 bases at J, with 9 bases in the middle. From germline, CDR1 is ENHRY and CDR2 SYGVKD. This CDR3 has 13 amino acids. CDR3 nucleotides: TGTGCCATCAGTGACAGGGTGGGCACTGAAGCTTTCTTT. Translation: CAISDRVGTEAFF.

V gene TRBV28 combines with J gene TRBJ2-1; D perhaps matches TRBD2 (5 bases). V gave up 7 bases and J gave up 8 bases, with 9 bases separating them. Germline CDR1 reads MDHEN; CDR2 reads SYDVKM. The length of the CDR3 is 11 residues. The CDR3 region has the DNA TGTGCCAGCACAAAGCGGTATGAGCAGTTCTTC. As protein: CASTKRYEQFF.